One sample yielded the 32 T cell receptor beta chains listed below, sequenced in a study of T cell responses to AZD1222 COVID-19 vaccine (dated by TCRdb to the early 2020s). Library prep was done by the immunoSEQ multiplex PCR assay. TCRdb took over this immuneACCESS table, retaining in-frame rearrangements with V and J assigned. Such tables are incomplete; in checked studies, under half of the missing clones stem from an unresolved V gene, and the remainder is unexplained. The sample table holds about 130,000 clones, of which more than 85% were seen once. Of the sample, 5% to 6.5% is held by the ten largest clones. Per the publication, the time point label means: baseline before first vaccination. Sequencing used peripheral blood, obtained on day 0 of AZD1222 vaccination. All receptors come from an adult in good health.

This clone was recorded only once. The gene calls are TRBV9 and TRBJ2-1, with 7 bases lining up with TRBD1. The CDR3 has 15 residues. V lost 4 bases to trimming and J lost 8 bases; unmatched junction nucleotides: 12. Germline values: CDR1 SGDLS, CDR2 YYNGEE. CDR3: CASSPRGLGWDEQFF. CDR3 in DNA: TGTGCCAGCAGCCCTAGGGGGCTAGGGTGGGATGAGCAGTTCTTC.

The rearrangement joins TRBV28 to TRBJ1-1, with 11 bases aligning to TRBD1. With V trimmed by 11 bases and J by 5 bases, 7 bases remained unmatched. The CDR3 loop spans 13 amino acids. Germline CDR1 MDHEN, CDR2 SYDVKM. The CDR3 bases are TGTGCCTCCCGGACAGGGGGCAGGACTGAAGCTTTCTTT. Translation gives CASRTGGRTEAFF.

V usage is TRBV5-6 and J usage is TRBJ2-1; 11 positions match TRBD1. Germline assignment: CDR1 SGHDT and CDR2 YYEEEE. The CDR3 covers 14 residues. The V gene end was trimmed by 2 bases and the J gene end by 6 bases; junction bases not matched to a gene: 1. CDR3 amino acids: CASSFGTGGNEQFF. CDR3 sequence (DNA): TGTGCCAGCAGCTTCGGGACAGGGGGCAATGAGCAGTTCTTC. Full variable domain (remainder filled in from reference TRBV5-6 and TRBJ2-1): DAGVTQSPTHLIKTRGQQVTLRCSPKSGHDTVSWYQQALGQGPQFIFQYYEEEERQRGNFPDRFSGHQFPNYSSELNVNALLLGDSALYLCASSFGTGGNEQFFGPGTRLTVL.

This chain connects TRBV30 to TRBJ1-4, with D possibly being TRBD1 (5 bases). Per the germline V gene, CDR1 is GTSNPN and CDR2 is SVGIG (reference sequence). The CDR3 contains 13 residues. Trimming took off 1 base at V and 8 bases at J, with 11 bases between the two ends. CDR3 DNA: TGTGCCTGGAGTGGGGGCGGTGGGGAAAAACTGTTTTTT. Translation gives CAWSGGGGEKLFF.

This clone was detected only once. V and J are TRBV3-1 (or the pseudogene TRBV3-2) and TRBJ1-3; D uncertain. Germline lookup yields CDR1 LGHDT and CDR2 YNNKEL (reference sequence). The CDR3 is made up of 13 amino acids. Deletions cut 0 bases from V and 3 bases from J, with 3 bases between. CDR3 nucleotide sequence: TGTGCCAGCAGCCAAGAAGGTGGAAACACCATATATTTT. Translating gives CASSQEGGNTIYF.

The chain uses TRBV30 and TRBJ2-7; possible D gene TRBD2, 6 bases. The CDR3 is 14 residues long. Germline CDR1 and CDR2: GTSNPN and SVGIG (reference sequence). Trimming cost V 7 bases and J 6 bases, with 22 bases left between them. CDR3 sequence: CASTNSGLRGEQYF. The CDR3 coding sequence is TGTGCCTCCACAAACAGTGGACTAAGGGGCGAGCAGTACTTC.

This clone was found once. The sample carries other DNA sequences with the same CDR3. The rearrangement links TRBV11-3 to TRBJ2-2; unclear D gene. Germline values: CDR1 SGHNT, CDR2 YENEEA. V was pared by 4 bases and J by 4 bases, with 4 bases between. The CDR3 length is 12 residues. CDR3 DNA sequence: TGTGCCAGCAGCTCAATCACCGGGGAGCTGTTTTTT. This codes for CASSSITGELFF.

CDR3 nucleotides: TGTGCCAGCAGCTTGGGACTAGCGATGAACACCGGGGAGCTGTTTTTT. Its translation: CASSLGLAMNTGELFF. This sequence joins TRBV5-6 and TRBJ2-2; 8 bases are a match to TRBD2. The V and J ends lost 0 bases and 1 base, in that order; junction bases with no gene match: 2. The CDR3 length is 16 residues. Per germline, CDR1 SGHDT and CDR2 YYEEEE.

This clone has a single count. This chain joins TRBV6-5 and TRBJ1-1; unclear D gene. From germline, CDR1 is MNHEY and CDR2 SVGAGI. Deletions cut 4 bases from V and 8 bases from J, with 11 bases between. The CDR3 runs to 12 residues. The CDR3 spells CASSSSPWEAFF. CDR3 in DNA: TGTGCCAGCAGTTCCTCCCCTTGGGAAGCTTTCTTT.

The CDR3 loop is CASSQGLAGEVNEQFF. In nucleotides, the CDR3 is TGTGCCAGCAGCCAGGGACTAGCGGGAGAAGTTAATGAGCAGTTCTTC. The rearrangement joins TRBV3-1 (or the pseudogene TRBV3-2) to TRBJ2-1; 14 nucleotides line up with TRBD2. The V gene end was trimmed by 3 bases and the J gene end by 7 bases; junction bases not matched to a gene: 5. This CDR3 region has 16 residues. Germline V gives CDR1 LGHDT, CDR2 YNNKEL (reference sequence).

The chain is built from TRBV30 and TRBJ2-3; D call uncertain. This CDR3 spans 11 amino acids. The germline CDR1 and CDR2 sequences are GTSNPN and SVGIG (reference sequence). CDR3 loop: CEMRWGSTQYF. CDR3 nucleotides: TGTGAAATGAGATGGGGTAGTACGCAGTATTTT.

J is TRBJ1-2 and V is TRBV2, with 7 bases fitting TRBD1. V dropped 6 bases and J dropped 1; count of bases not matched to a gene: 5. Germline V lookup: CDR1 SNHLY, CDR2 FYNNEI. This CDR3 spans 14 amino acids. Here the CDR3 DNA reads TGTGCCAGCAGAGGGACAGTGGATAACTATGGCTACACCTTC. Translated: CASRGTVDNYGYTF. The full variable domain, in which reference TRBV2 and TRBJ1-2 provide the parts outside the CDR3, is EPEVTQTPSHQVTQMGQEVILRCVPISNHLYFYWYRQILGQKVEFLVSFYNNEISEKSEIFDDQFSVERPDGSNFTLKIRSTKLEDSAMYFCASRGTVDNYGYTFGSGTRLTVV.

The CDR3 nucleotides are TGTGCCAGCAGCTTGAACTGGAGGCGGGGAGATACGCAGTATTTT. Protein sequence: CASSLNWRRGDTQYF. The chain links TRBV5-6 to TRBJ2-3; D possibly corresponds to TRBD2 (6 bases). The CDR3 runs 15 residues. Between the trimmed V and J ends, which lost 1 base and 5 bases, there was a span of 14 bases. Per the germline V gene, CDR1 is SGHDT and CDR2 is YYEEEE.

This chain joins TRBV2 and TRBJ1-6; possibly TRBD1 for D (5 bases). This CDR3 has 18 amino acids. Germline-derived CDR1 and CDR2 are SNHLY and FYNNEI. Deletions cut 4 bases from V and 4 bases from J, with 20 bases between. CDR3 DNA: TGTGCCAGCAGTGTCCAGGGAGGAGGCCCAGGTTATAATTCACCCCTCCACTTT. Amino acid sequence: CASSVQGGGPGYNSPLHF.

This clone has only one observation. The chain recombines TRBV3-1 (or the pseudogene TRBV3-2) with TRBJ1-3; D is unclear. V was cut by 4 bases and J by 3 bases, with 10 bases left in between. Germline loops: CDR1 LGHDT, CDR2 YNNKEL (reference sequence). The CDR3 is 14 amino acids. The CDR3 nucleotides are TGTGCCAGCAGCCGATATGGGTTTGGAAACACCATATATTTT. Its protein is CASSRYGFGNTIYF.

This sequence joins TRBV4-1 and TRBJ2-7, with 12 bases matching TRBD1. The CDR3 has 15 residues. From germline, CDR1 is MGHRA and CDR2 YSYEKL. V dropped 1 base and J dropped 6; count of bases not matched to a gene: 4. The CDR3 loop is CASSQVRDRGPEQYF. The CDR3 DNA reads TGCGCCAGCAGCCAAGTCCGGGACAGGGGGCCCGAGCAGTACTTC.

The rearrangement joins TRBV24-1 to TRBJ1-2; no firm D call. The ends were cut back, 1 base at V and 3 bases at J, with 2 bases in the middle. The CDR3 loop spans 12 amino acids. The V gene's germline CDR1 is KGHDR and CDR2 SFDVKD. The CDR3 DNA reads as TGTGCCACCAGTGATTTAGACTATGGCTACACCTTC. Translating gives CATSDLDYGYTF.

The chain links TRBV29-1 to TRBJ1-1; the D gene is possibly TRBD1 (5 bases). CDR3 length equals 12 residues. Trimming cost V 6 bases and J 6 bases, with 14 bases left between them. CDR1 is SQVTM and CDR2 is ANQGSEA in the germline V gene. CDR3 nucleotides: TGCAGCGTCCTCCCAGGGAGGCCTGAAGCTTTCTTT. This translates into CSVLPGRPEAFF.

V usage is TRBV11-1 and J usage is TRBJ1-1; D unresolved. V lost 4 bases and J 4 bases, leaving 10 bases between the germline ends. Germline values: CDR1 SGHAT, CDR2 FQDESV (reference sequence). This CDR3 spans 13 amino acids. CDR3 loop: CASSSGPSTEAFF. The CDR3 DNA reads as TGTGCCAGCAGCTCAGGACCTTCCACTGAAGCTTTCTTT.

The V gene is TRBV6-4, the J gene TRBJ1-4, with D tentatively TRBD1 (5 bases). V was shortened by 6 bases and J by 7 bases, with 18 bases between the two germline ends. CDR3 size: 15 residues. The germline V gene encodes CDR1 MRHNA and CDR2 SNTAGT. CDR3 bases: TGTGCCAGCAGCCTCAACCAGGGTACTGGTGAAAAACTGTTTTTT. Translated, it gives CASSLNQGTGEKLFF.

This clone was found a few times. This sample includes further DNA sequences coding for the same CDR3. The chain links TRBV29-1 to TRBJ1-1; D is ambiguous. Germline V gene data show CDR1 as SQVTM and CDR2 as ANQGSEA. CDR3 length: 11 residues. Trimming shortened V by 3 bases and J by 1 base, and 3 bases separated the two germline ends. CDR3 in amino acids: CSVEGNTEAFF. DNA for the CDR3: TGCAGCGTTGAGGGGAACACTGAAGCTTTCTTT. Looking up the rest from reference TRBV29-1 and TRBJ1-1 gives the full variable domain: SAVISQKPSRDICQRGTSLTIQCQVDSQVTMMFWYRQQPGQSLTLIATANQGSEATYESGFVIDKFPISRPNLTFSTLTVSNMSPEDSSIYLCSVEGNTEAFFGQGTRLTVV.

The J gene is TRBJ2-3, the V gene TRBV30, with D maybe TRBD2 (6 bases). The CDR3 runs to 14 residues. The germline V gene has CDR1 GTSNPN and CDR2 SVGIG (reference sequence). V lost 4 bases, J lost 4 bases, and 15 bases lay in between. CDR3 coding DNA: TGTGCCTGGACAATGGGCGGGAACCCAGATACGCAGTATTTT. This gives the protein CAWTMGGNPDTQYF.

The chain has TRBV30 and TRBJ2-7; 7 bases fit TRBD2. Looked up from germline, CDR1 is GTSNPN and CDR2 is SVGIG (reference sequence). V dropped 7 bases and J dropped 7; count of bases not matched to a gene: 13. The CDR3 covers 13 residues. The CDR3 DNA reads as TGTGCCTCCTCTAGCGGTAGGAACTGGGAGCAGTACTTC. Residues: CASSSGRNWEQYF.

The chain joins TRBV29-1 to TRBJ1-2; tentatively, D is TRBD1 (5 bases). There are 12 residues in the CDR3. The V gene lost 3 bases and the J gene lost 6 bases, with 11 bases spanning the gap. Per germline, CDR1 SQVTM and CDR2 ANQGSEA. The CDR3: CSVDPGLDGYTF. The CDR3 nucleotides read TGCAGCGTTGATCCGGGACTGGATGGCTACACCTTC. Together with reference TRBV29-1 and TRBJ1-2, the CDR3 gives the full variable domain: SAVISQKPSRDICQRGTSLTIQCQVDSQVTMMFWYRQQPGQSLTLIATANQGSEATYESGFVIDKFPISRPNLTFSTLTVSNMSPEDSSIYLCSVDPGLDGYTFGSGTRLTVV.

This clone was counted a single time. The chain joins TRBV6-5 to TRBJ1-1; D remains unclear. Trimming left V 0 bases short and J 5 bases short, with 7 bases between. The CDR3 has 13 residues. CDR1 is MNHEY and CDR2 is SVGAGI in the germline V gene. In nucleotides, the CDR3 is TGTGCCAGCAGTTACTCGAGGGAGACTGAAGCTTTCTTT. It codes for CASSYSRETEAFF.

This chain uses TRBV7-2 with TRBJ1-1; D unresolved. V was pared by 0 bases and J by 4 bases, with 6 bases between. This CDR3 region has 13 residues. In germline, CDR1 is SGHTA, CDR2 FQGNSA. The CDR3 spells CASSLARATEAFF. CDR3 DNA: TGTGCCAGCAGCTTAGCGAGGGCCACTGAAGCTTTCTTT. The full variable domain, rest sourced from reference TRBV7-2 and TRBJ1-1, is GAGVSQSPSNKVTEKGKDVELRCDPISGHTALYWYRQSLGQGLEFLIYFQGNSAPDKSGLPSDRFSAERTGGSVSTLTIQRTQQEDSAVYLCASSLARATEAFFGQGTRLTVV.

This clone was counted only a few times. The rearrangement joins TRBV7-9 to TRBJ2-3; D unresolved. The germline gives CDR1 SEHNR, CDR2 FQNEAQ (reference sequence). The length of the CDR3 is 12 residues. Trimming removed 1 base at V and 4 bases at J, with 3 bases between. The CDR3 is CASSLGPDTQYF. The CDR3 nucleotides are TGTGCCAGCAGCTTAGGTCCAGATACGCAGTATTTT.

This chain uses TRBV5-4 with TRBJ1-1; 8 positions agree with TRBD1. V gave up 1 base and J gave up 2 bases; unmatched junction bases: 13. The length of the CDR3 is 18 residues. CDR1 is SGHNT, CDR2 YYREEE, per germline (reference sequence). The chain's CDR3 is CASSLYPGQAEDNTEAFF. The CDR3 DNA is TGTGCCAGCAGCTTGTATCCGGGACAGGCGGAGGACAACACTGAAGCTTTCTTT.

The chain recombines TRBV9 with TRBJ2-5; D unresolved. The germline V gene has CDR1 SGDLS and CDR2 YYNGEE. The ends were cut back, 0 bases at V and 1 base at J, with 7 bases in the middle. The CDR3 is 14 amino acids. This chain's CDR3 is CASSVGVFQETQYF. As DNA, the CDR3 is TGTGCCAGCAGCGTAGGGGTCTTCCAAGAGACCCAGTACTTC.

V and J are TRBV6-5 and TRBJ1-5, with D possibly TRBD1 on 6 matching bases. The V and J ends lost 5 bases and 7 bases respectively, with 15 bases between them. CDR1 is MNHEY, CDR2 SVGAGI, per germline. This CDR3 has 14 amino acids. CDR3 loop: CASSTQGSGQPQHF. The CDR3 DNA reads TGTGCCAGCAGTACCCAGGGGAGCGGGCAGCCCCAGCATTTT.

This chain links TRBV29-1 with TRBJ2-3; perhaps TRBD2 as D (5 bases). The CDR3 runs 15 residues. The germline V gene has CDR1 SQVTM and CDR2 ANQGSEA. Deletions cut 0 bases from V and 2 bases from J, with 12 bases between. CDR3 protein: CSVEERVPYTDTQYF. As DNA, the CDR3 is TGCAGCGTTGAAGAGCGGGTTCCCTACACAGATACGCAGTATTTT.

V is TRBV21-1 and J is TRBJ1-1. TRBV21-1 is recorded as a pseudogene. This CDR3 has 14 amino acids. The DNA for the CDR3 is TGTGCCAGCAGCAAAAGGGCTCGTCCGGTTGAAGCTTTCTTT. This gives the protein CASSKRARPVEAFF.